This T cell receptor (beta chain) derives from a study of cytomegalovirus exposure and HLA in healthy donors. The PCR made use of 60 Vbeta and 13 Jbeta primers. Here immunoSEQ multiplex PCR was the method, and the copy in TCRdb shows in-frame clones only, minus some. Of around 160,000 clones detected, around 65% appear once; the ten largest clones hold around 3%. CDR1 and CDR2 (germline): SGHTA, FQGNSA. This CDR3 is 13 amino acids long. Trimming pared 5 bases from V and 4 bases from J, leaving 11 bases between. The receptor was isolated from a woman aged 40 to 55 in good health and CMV-seropositive. The sequencing sample was made of PBMCs. This chain uses TRBV7-2 with TRBJ1-1; tentative D call: TRBD1 (6 bases). The CDR3 region has the DNA TGTGCCAGCAGCCCCTACAGGGCCACTGAAGCTTTCTTT. Translating it yields CASSPYRATEAFF.